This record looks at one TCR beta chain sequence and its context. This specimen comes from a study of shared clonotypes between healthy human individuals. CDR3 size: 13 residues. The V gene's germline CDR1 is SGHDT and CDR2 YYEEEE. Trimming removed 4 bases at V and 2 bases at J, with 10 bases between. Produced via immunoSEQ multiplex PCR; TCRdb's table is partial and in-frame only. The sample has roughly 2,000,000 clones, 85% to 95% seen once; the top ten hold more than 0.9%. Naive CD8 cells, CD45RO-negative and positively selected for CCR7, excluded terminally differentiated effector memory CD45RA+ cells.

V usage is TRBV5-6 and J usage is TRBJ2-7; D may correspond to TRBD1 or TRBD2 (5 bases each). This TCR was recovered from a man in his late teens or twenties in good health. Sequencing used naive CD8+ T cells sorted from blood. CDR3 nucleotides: TGTGCCAGCAGCCAGGGACCTCCCTACGAGCAGTACTTC. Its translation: CASSQGPPYEQYF.